The present TCR beta chain was sequenced within a study of CD8 T cells in ankylosing spondylitis. Notes on the study in general: A subset of motif variants has previously been described in the synovial fluid and blood of reactive arthritis.

This clonotype was observed at least ten times. What it binds is not known. The CDR3 consists of 15 residues. Looked up from germline, CDR1 is SNHLY and CDR2 is FYNNEI. Trimming removed 6 bases from V and 4 bases from J; junction bases left unmatched: 6. TCRdb reanalysed the 5' RACE reads using MiXCR and keeps one entry per CDR3 protein. The sample consists of 300,000 to 350,000 distinct CDR3 sequences, around 20% of them appearing once. The chain is built from TRBV2 and TRBJ1-5; 10 bases match TRBD1. The clonotype was recovered from a female donor with ankylosing spondylitis or in good health (not recorded which). Sequencing was performed on blood, either unsorted or a sorted T cell fraction (not recorded which). The CDR3 coding sequence is TGTGCCAGCAGGGGACAGGGGAGTGCTAATCAGCCCCAGCATTTT. Its translation is CASRGQGSANQPQHF.